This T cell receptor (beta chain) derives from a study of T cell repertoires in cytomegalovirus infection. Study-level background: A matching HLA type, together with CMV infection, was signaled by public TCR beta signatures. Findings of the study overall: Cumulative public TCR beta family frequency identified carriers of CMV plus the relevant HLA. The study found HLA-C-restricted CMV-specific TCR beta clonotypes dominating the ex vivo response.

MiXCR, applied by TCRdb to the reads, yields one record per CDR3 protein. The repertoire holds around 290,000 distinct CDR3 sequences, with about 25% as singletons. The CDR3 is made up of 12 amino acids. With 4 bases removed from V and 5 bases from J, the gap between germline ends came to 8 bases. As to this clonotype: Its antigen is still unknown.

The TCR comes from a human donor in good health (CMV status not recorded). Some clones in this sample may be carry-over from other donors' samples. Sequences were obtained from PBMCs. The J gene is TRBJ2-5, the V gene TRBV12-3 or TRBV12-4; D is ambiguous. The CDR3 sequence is CASSSPPETQYF. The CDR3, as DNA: TGTGCCAGCAGTTCGCCCCCGGAGACCCAGTACTTC.